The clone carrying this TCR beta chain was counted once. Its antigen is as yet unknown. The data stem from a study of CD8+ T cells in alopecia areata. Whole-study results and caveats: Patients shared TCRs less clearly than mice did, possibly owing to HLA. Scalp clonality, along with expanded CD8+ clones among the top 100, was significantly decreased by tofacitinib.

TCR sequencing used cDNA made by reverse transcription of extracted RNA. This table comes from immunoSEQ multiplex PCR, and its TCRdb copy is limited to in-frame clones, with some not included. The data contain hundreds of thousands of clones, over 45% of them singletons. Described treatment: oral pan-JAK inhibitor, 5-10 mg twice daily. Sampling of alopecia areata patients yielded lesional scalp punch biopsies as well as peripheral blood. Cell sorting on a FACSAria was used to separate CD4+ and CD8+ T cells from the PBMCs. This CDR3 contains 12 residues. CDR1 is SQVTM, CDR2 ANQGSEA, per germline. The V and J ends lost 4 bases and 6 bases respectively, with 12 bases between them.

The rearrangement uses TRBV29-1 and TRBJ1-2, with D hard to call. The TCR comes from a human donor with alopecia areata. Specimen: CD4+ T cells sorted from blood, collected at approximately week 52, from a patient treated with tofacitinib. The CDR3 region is CSVAATWDGYTF. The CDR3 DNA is TGCAGCGTTGCGGCCACCTGGGATGGCTACACCTTC.